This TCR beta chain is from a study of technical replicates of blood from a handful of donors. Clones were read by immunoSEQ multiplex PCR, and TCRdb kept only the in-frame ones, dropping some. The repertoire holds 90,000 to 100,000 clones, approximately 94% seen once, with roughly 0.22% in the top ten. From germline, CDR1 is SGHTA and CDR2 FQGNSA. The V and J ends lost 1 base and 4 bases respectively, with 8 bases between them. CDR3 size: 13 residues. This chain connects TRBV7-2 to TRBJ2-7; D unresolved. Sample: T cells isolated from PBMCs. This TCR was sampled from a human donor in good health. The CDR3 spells CASSLVRAYEQYF. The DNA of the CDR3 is TGTGCCAGCAGCTTAGTCCGAGCTTACGAGCAGTACTTC.